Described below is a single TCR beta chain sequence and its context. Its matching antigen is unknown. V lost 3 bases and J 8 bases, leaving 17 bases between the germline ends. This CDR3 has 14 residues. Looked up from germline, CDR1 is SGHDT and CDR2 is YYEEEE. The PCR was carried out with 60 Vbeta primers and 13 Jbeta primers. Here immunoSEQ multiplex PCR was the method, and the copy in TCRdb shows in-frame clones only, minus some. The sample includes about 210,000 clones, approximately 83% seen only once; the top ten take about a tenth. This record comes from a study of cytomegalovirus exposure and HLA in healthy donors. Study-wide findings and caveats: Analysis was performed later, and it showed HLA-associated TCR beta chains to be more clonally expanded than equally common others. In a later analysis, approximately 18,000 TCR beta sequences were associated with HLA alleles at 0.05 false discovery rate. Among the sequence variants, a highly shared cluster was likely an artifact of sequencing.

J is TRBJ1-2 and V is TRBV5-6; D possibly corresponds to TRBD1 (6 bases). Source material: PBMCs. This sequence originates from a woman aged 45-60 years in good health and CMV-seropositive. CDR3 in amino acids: CASSSFTRGRGYTF. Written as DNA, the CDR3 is TGTGCCAGCAGCTCCTTCACCAGGGGCCGGGGCTACACCTTC.